This T cell receptor beta chain was sequenced during a study of lymphopenia after photon versus proton radiotherapy (dated by TCRdb to about 2019). Study-wide context: In patients with gastrointestinal tumors who developed high-grade lymphopenia, the study compared the immunological effects of photon radiation therapy with those of proton radiation therapy. The study aimed to characterize how the two radiation modalities differ in their impact on the immune system. The cohort included approximately 18 patients with gastrointestinal tumors who developed lymphopenia after receiving either photon or proton therapy.

Comment on this clone: It has no known antigen specificity. Base qualities are not at hand, and no much larger clone is one base apart.

Study-wide findings and limitations: After the lymphocyte count nadir, oligoclonal expansion, especially of CD8+ Temra cells, was observed in photon-treated repertoires, and the drop in diversity was driven by this expansion. Across the cohort, an inverse correlation was found between a larger post-nadir drop in TCR diversity and overall survival time among patients who died. During treatment, patients who received proton therapy stayed relatively stable, whereas patients who received photon therapy lost naive T cells and TCR diversity and gained effector/memory populations. The survival association was assessed only in patients who died, and the authors presented better survival with proton therapy as a possibility rather than a demonstrated result.

The protocol used for the library was the immunoSEQ multiplex PCR assay. Alongside multiparametric flow cytometry, deep sequencing of rearranged TCR beta loci was used to profile the T cell repertoires. TCRdb's version of the immuneACCESS table is confined to in-frame rearrangements and falls short of the full clone set. An unresolved V gene accounts for under half of the shortfall where checked; the remainder is of unknown origin. This sample holds 20,000 to 30,000 clones; more than 75% were observed only once. The top ten constitute around 0.81% of the sample. For CDR1 and CDR2, the germline V gene lists KGHSH and LQKENI. V gives up 5 bases and J gives up 0 bases, and the segment between their germline ends measures 0 bases. The CDR3 spans 11 residues, from the cysteine through the phenylalanine. The entry retains the CDR3 DNA only, 33 bases that are in frame from base 1.

This TCR came from a woman in her forties or fifties with cholangiocarcinoma. Here the chain combines TRBV18 and TRBJ2-3; the D gene is unclear. The starting material was peripheral blood, obtained from a patient treated with photon-based radiotherapy. The nucleotides are TGTGCCAGCTCAAGCACAGATACGCAGTATTTT. Translated, it reads CASSSTDTQYF.